This TCR beta chain was identified in a study of T cells after yellow fever vaccination. Study-wide context: Researchers used SMART-Seq v4 Ultra Low Input to prepare fractions that had low cell numbers.

Broader study findings: Weaker overall, the secondary response nonetheless peaked faster (day 5 versus 15). The booster response re-showed most primary clones: approximately 95% CD4, more than 70% CD8.

They built TCR cDNA with 5'RACE template switching, a step that put in a universal primer site and UMIs. TCRdb reprocessed the 5' RACE reads via MiXCR and lists one record per CDR3 protein. The table shows 450,000 to 550,000 distinct CDR3 sequences, with just over 20% occurring only once. As concerns this clonotype: Its antigen remains unknown.

The CDR3 consists of 13 residues. Germline CDR1 LGHDT, CDR2 YNNKEL (reference sequence). Trimming left V 1 base short and J 7 bases short, with 8 bases between. This TCR derives from a man younger than 35 who received the YFV17D yellow fever vaccine. The chain uses TRBV3-1 and TRBJ1-5, with D unresolved. The sample consisted of PBMCs, taken 20 to 25 days after the first yellow fever vaccination. The CDR3 nucleotides read TGTGCCAGCAGCCAAGGGCTAAGGCAGCCCCAGCATTTT. This codes for CASSQGLRQPQHF.